This T cell receptor (beta chain) was sequenced during a study of cytomegalovirus exposure and HLA in healthy donors (dated by TCRdb to the late 2010s). About the investigation overall: An earlier analysis of roughly 610 of the donors reported about 300 Gb of sequence data and 95 million to 120 million unique TCR beta sequences obtained from around 170 million T cells. In the later analysis, no new phenotypic data were used to find candidate immune exposures; instead, reliance was placed on TCR beta sequences and their occurrence across donors. A handful of DR-DQ haplotypes were treated as single units for association and clustering because of strong linkage in the cohort. A later genetic analysis took genome-wide SNP genotypes for about 55% of the 666 donors and used that subset as a discovery cohort. On average, about 200,000 unique TCR beta nucleotide sequences were sequenced per donor among more than 350 genotyped donors of the cohort, with 15% to 20% of those sequences being non-productive. A later analysis re-analyzed previously published TCR beta repertoires from several hundred donors and added high-resolution HLA genotyping to study TCR occurrence patterns. HLA typing covered class I and class II loci at four-digit resolution. To predict cytomegalovirus infection status, the study brought together high-throughput TCR immunosequencing, statistical association of individual TCRs with disease status, and machine learning. Donor age, sex, ethnicity and CMV serostatus were compiled together with the repertoire data. The T cell repertoires of several hundred subjects were profiled by immunosequencing and related to cytomegalovirus serostatus. An earlier analysis of around 580 of the donors used high-throughput TCR beta sequencing to judge whether each TCR beta V gene segment behaved as functional or pseudogenic. About 310 gigabases of sequencing data and around 87 million unique TCR sequences were included in an early release covering around 600 HLA-typed donors. Of the approximately 400 genotyped donors, over 70% fell in the genetic ancestry cluster associated with self-reported Caucasian donors. In addition to the first cohort of 650 to 800 subjects, a separate validation cohort of 130 or so different subjects was used. Typing coverage differed by locus: A, B, C, DRB1 and DQB1 were typed in roughly 620-630 donors, DQA1 in about 550, DPA1 in around 600, and DPB1 in around 490. All discovery cohort repertoires had been generated on a single sequencing platform. The study was designed to test whether signatures of past pathogen exposure could be identified by cataloging public T cell receptors. Study-wide findings and limitations: In an earlier analysis of around 600 of the donors, most TCR beta V segments were observed in productive rearrangements about 87% or about 30% of the time, broadly matching IMGT annotations. Sequencing depth was assumed to be roughly uniform across donors in the presence/absence analyses, though that assumption may not hold. A later genetic analysis reported fewer N-insertions in productive TCRs among donors in an Asian-associated ancestry cluster than the roughly 650-donor mean. The study gave a list of about 150 TCR beta chains associated with cytomegalovirus. Three of the identified cytomegalovirus-associated TCR beta chains were confirmed in vitro to be specific for cytomegalovirus antigens. CMV serostatus was the only immune exposure information available for the cohort. Most TCR sequences were observed very rarely across donors, whereas some public TCRs were present in many individuals. A cluster of highly shared sequence variants was judged likely to represent a technical artifact of the sequencing pipeline. A later analysis found that most CMV-associated TCR beta chains appeared HLA-restricted, with HLA associations seemingly driven largely by CMV exposure. It was suggested by the authors that the approach could potentially be generalized to other disease states and immunological phenotypes. According to a later analysis, TCR association rates differed among HLA loci, with DRB1 alleles showing the most associated TCRs and HLA-C alleles showing the fewest. An association between a missense DCLRE1C variant and V-gene and J-gene trimming of TCR beta chains was found in a later genetic analysis and replicated in an independent cohort. The cohort was sequenced for TCR beta chains only, and without alpha or paired-chain data the features that could be detected were limited. Because some donors lacked HLA typing at each locus, the association tests relied only on the typed subset. The earlier analysis of almost 600 of the donors excluded roughly 17 rarely observed V segments, including chromosome 9 orphons, because counts were too low. In a later analysis, 16,951 TCR beta sequences were associated with specific HLA alleles at a false discovery rate of 0.05. In a later analysis, HLA-associated TCR beta chains showed more clonal expansion and lower generation probabilities than non-associated chains that were equally common. Strong co-occurrence of HLA alleles, especially DR and DQ, made assigning TCR associations to individual alleles difficult. Correlated functional status among segregating V segments might reflect linkage disequilibrium, but an unknown experimental factor could not be ruled out. In a later analysis, several top co-occurrence clusters were reported to appear linked to parvovirus B19, influenza, CMV and Epstein-Barr virus. The classifier was reported to diagnose cytomegalovirus status with high specificity and sensitivity in both the original and validation cohorts. A further reported finding was that TCR beta sequences accurately predicted the HLA-A and HLA-B alleles for most subjects in the first cohort. The 87-base-pair reads could not distinguish some IMGT-functional V segments, including TRBV6-2 and TRBV6-3, so those segments were excluded.

The germline V gene sets CDR1 to SNHLY and CDR2 to FYNNEI. The CDR3 numbers 12 residues from cysteine through phenylalanine. The CDR3 DNA has 36 bases and is translated from base 1. Cut back by 6 bases and 3 bases, the V and J ends lie 6 bases apart. The cohort was made up of roughly 670 healthy bone marrow donors. Cohort members were all nominally healthy when sampled, although unrecorded immune exposures were likely present. The donor was CMV seropositive and belonged to the group of some 290 seropositive cohort members. A peripheral blood sample was collected from each donor, and TCR beta sequencing was performed on peripheral blood mononuclear cells. The Qiagen DNeasy Blood Extraction Kit was used to extract genomic DNA from the blood cell samples. Receptor libraries were prepared by the immunoSEQ multiplex PCR assay. A mixture of 60 forward primers for TCR Vbeta segments and 13 reverse primers for TCR Jbeta segments was used in the multiplex PCR. The CDR3 region of rearranged TCR beta genes was amplified from genomic DNA by a multiplex PCR assay. On the Illumina HiSeq System, the amplified TCR beta libraries were sequenced as 87-base-pair reads. Under the source paper's analysis protocol: A later analysis counted about 82 million unique TCR beta chains across the 670 or so repertoires, and some 11 million of these chains were shared by at least two donors. To remove PCR and sequencing errors, raw reads were error-corrected and collapsed into unique sequences using a nearest-neighbor algorithm that merged closely related sequences. Alignment of CDR3 sequences to IMGT reference sequences was used to assign V, D and J gene segments. Each retained sequence needed at least a six-nucleotide match to both a V gene segment and a J gene segment. A rearrangement counted as productive if the CDR3 had no stop codons and remained in frame with V and J, and every other rearrangement counted as non-productive. CDR3 was defined according to IMGT convention as the region running from the second conserved V-encoded cysteine to the conserved J-encoded phenylalanine. Sequences without an unambiguous match to a single V gene segment were excluded from the earlier analysis of approximately 600 of the donors. An earlier analysis of 500 to 600 of the donors classified V segments as functional when productive rearrangements were above 56.7% and as segregating when the standard deviation between donors was above 5%. A statistical classification framework was built to diagnose cytomegalovirus status from the catalog of TCR beta chain sequences. V and J gene assignment, in a later analysis, came from comparing TCR nucleotide sequences with IMGT/GENE-DB human TR gene sequences. In a later analysis, CDR3 sequences and most-parsimonious VDJ recombination scenarios were assigned using the TCRdist pipeline. In a later analysis, each TCR beta chain was defined by its CDR3 amino acid sequence together with its V-gene family, and reads without a unique V-gene family were excluded. In a later analysis, fewer than 600 highly shared, low-generation-probability nucleotide sequences were removed to address suspected cross-contamination and a sequencing artifact. A later analysis calculated a clonal expansion index for each public chain from normalized within-repertoire ranks of inferred template counts. In a later analysis, generation probabilities were computed using a VDJ recombination model fitted to out-of-frame rearrangements, and the results were checked against IGoR. Hypergeometric tests were used in a later analysis to score TCR-TCR, TCR-HLA and TCR-CMV co-occurrence, with a repertoire-size bias correction applied to the TCR pairs. False discovery rates were estimated in a later analysis by permuting HLA or CMV assignments 20 times. A later analysis grouped co-occurring TCRs with DBSCAN, adding TCRdist sequence similarity when clustering within HLA-allele-positive subsets. Co-occurrence clustering excluded repertoires with fewer than 30,000 or more than 120,000 public chains, plus five with anomalous nucleotide sharing. TCRdb mirrors the immuneACCESS table, restricted to in-frame sequences. Some clones are absent from its copies; in checked studies, under half trace to an unresolved V gene, and the reason for the others is unknown. V, J and clone size are those of that table, while D and trimming were read from the DNA. This sample is represented by under 200,000 clones; about 79% of them were singletons. Of the sample, 5% to 7% is held by the ten largest clones.

A note on this clone: The specificity of this receptor is unknown. There are no base qualities to consult, and no much larger clone falls within one base.

This receptor was taken from a man aged 45-60 years in good health and CMV-seropositive. The receptor chain draws on TRBV2 and TRBJ2-1; a tentative D match to TRBD1 spans 5 bases. The sequenced sample was PBMCs. At the DNA level, the sequence is TGTGCCAGCAGCGACAGCTACAATGAGCAGTTCTTC. Translation gives CASSDSYNEQFF.